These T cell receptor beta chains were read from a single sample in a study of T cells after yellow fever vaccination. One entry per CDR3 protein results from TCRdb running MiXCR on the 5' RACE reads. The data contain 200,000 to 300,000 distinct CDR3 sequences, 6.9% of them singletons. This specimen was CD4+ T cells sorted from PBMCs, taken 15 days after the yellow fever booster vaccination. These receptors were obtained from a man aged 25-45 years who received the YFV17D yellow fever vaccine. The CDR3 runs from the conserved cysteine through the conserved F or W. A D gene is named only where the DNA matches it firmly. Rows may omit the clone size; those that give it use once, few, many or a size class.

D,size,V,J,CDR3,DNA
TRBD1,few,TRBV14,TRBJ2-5,CASSHARGQYQETQYF,TGTGCCAGCAGTCACGCTAGGGGACAGTACCAAGAGACCCAGTACTTC
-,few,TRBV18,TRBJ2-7,CASSQGTYSSYEQYF,TGTGCCAGCTCACAGGGGACCTACTCTTCCTACGAGCAGTACTTC
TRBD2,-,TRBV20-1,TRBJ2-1,CSGSSGMYNEQFF,TGCAGTGGTAGTAGCGGGATGTACAATGAGCAGTTCTTC
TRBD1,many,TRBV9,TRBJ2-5,CASSVATGGETQYF,TGTGCCAGCAGCGTAGCTACAGGGGGCGAGACCCAGTACTTC
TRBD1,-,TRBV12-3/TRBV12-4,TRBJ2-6,CASRGQGGNSGANVLTF,TGTGCCAGCCGCGGACAGGGTGGGAACTCTGGGGCCAACGTCCTGACTTTC
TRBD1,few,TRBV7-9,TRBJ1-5,CASSQGQAGGNQPQHF,TGTGCCAGCAGTCAGGGGCAGGCAGGGGGGAATCAGCCCCAGCATTTT
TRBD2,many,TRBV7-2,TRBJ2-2,CASSLLTGGTGELFF,TGTGCCAGCAGCTTATTAACGGGGGGGACCGGGGAGCTGTTTTTT
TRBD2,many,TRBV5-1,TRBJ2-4,CASSLEAGGAKNIQYF,TGCGCCAGCAGCTTGGAGGCGGGAGGGGCCAAAAACATTCAGTACTTC
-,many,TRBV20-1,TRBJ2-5,CSANAPLGATLKETQYF,TGCAGTGCTAATGCCCCTTTGGGAGCTACCCTTAAAGAGACCCAGTACTTC
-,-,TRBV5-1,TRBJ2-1,CASNFGSSYNEQFF,TGCGCCAGCAACTTCGGGAGCTCCTACAATGAGCAGTTCTTC
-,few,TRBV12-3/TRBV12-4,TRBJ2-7,CASSSSLASPYEQYF,TGTGCCAGCAGTTCGAGTCTAGCGTCCCCCTACGAGCAGTACTTC
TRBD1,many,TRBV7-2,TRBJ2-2,CASRSKQGASTGELFF,TGTGCCAGCAGATCCAAGCAGGGGGCGAGTACCGGGGAGCTGTTTTTT
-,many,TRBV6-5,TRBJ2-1,CASRRARVQFF,TGTGCCAGCCGTCGGGCCCGGGTCCAGTTCTTC
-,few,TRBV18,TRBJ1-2,CASSPMTDKNYGYTF,TGTGCCAGCTCACCTATGACAGACAAGAACTATGGCTACACCTTC
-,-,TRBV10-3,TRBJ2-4,CAISEQENIQYF,TGTGCCATCAGTGAACAGGAAAACATTCAGTACTTC
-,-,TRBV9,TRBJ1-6,CASSTRPGSNSPLHF,TGTGCCAGCAGCACACGCCCGGGATCCAATTCACCCCTCCACTTT
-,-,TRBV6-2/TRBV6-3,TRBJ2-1,CASTPGYPPGFF,TGTGCCAGCACCCCTGGGTACCCGCCGGGGTTCTTC
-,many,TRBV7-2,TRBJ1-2,CASSRALNYGYTF,TGTGCCAGCAGCAGGGCCCTCAACTATGGCTACACCTTC
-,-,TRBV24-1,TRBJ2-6,CATSDDSSGLSGANVLTF,TGTGCCACCAGTGATGACAGCTCAGGGCTCTCTGGGGCCAACGTCCTGACTTTC
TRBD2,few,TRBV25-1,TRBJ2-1,CASSEPGTSRYEQFF,TGTGCCAGCAGTGAACCCGGGACTAGCCGTTATGAGCAGTTCTTC
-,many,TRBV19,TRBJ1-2,CASSMEPTANYGYTF,TGTGCCAGTAGTATGGAACCGACAGCAAACTATGGCTACACCTTC
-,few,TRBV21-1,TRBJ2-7,CASSKRGLEQYF,TGTGCCAGCAGCAAAAGGGGACTTGAGCAGTACTTC
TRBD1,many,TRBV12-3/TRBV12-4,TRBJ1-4,CASKGQVNEKLFF,TGTGCCAGCAAGGGACAGGTTAATGAAAAACTGTTTTTT
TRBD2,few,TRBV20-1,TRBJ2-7,CSARDSTSGSYEQYF,TGCAGTGCTAGAGATAGTACTAGCGGGAGCTACGAGCAGTACTTC
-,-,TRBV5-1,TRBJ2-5,CASSLGSGRGAEETQYF,TGCGCCAGCAGCTTGGGGTCGGGCCGGGGAGCCGAGGAGACCCAGTACTTC
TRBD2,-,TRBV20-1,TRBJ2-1,CSATGLVRNEQFF,TGCAGTGCTACGGGACTAGTACGCAATGAGCAGTTCTTC
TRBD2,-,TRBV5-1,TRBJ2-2,CASSSLGLAGVTGELFF,TGCGCCAGCAGCTCACTTGGGTTAGCGGGAGTGACCGGGGAGCTGTTTTTT
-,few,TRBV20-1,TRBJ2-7,CSARAHRTYEQYF,TGCAGTGCTAGAGCTCACAGGACCTACGAGCAGTACTTC
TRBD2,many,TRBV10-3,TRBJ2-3,CAISVLAGSTDTQYF,TGTGCCATCAGTGTTTTAGCGGGAAGCACAGATACGCAGTATTTT
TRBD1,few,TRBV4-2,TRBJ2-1,CASSDRGLGEQFF,TGTGCCAGCAGCGACAGGGGGCTGGGTGAGCAGTTCTTC
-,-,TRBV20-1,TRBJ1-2,CSASDKGVGYTF,TGCAGTGCTAGCGATAAGGGTGTTGGCTACACCTTC
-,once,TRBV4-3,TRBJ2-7,CASSKEVVRRGRAYEQYF,TGCGCCAGCAGCAAAGAAGTGGTGCGGCGGGGACGGGCCTACGAGCAGTACTTC
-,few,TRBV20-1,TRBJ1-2,CSASEEGNYGYTF,TGCAGTGCTAGTGAGGAGGGTAACTATGGCTACACCTTC
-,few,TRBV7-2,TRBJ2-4,CASSLGRGLTKNIQYF,TGTGCCAGCAGCTTAGGGCGGGGCCTAACCAAAAACATTCAGTACTTC
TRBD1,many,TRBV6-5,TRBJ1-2,CASRSGGNHYGYTF,TGTGCCAGCAGATCAGGGGGCAACCACTATGGCTACACCTTC
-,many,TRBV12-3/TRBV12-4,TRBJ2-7,CASTQWDTGEQYF,TGTGCCAGCACCCAGTGGGACACTGGGGAGCAGTACTTC
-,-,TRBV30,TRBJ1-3,CACDRRAGNTIYF,TGTGCCTGTGACCGCAGAGCGGGAAACACCATATATTTT
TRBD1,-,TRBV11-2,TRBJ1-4,CASSLRGTGEEKLFF,TGTGCCAGCAGCTTGCGCGGGACAGGGGAGGAAAAACTGTTTTTT
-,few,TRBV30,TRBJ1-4,CAWALGEKLFF,TGTGCCTGGGCGTTGGGGGAAAAACTGTTTTTT